This T cell receptor beta chain was sequenced for a study of control samples from healthy donors and cancer patients. Here immunoSEQ multiplex PCR was the method, and the copy in TCRdb shows in-frame clones only, minus some. The sample lists over 85,000 clones, 85% to 90% occurring once. The germline V gene has CDR1 MNHEY and CDR2 SVGEGT. The CDR3 is made up of 18 amino acids. V gave up 7 bases and J gave up 5 bases, with 29 bases separating them. The clonotype originates from a woman between 50 and 59 years old with colorectal cancer. The sequenced material came from PBMCs. V usage is TRBV6-2 or TRBV6-3 and J usage is TRBJ2-5; a possible D gene is TRBD2 (6 bases). The CDR3 is CASTPNKLGTRSWETQYF. DNA of the CDR3: TGTGCCAGCACCCCCAACAAGCTAGGGACTCGTTCGTGGGAGACCCAGTACTTC.